A selection of T cell receptor beta chains follows, all from one sample in a study of blood T cells in healthy people across ages. Each CDR3 protein gets one entry after TCRdb re-called the 5' RACE reads with MiXCR. Of about 620,000 distinct CDR3 sequences detected, about 50% appear once; the ten largest clones hold roughly 13%. Sequenced material: blood. The source is a woman aged 80 or over in good health. CDR3s include the opening cysteine and the closing phenylalanine or tryptophan. The D gene is left open where the match is weak. Some rows mark clone size as missing; the rest say once, few, many or name a class of expanded clone.

few	NA	TRBV25-1	TRBJ2-2	CASRPGTGGLSGELFF	TGTGCCAGCAGGCCCGGCACAGGAGGTCTATCCGGGGAGCTGTTTTTT
NA	TRBD2	TRBV6-6	TRBJ2-5	CASSWGLAGPQETQYF	TGTGCCAGCAGTTGGGGACTAGCGGGCCCCCAAGAGACCCAGTACTTC
few	NA	TRBV6-6	TRBJ1-5	CASSYGFGQPQHF	TGTGCCAGCAGTTACGGGTTCGGGCAGCCCCAGCATTTT
few	NA	TRBV7-2	TRBJ1-1	CASSTGPGTEAFF	TGTGCCAGCAGCACGGGACCGGGCACTGAAGCTTTCTTT
NA	NA	TRBV5-1	TRBJ1-2	CASSLAGSPDSNYGYTF	TGCGCCAGCAGCTTGGCGGGGAGCCCAGACAGTAACTATGGCTACACCTTC
few	NA	TRBV3-1	TRBJ1-1	CASSQQMMNTEAFF	TGTGCCAGCAGCCAACAGATGATGAACACTGAAGCTTTCTTT
once	TRBD2	TRBV9	TRBJ2-3	CASNVGTRTGGDTQYF	TGTGCAAGCAACGTAGGGACTAGGACCGGGGGAGATACGCAGTATTTT
many	NA	TRBV12-3/TRBV12-4	TRBJ1-2	CASSRGATAYGYTF	TGTGCCAGCAGCCGTGGGGCGACTGCCTATGGCTACACCTTC
NA	TRBD2	TRBV20-1	TRBJ2-1	CSARLAGAPLSDEQFF	TGCAGTGCCAGACTAGCGGGGGCCCCTTTAAGCGATGAGCAGTTCTTC
NA	TRBD2	TRBV9	TRBJ2-1	CASSGSRGEGEQFF	TGTGCCAGCAGCGGATCGCGGGGGGAGGGTGAGCAGTTCTTC
NA	NA	TRBV2	TRBJ1-6	CASSGGDSSYNSPLHF	TGTGCCAGCAGTGGGGGTGACAGCAGCTATAATTCACCCCTCCACTTT
NA	NA	TRBV6-6	TRBJ2-1	CASSSQGNGQFF	TGTGCCAGCAGTTCCCAGGGGAATGGACAGTTCTTC
NA	TRBD1	TRBV29-1	TRBJ2-5	CSVATGSETQYF	TGCAGCGTTGCGACAGGGTCGGAGACCCAGTACTTC
NA	NA	TRBV12-3/TRBV12-4	TRBJ2-1	CASRLGGGFYNEQFF	TGTGCCAGCAGGTTGGGTGGGGGGTTCTACAATGAGCAGTTCTTC
NA	NA	TRBV27	TRBJ2-5	CASSLTGTYQETQYF	TGTGCCAGCAGTCTGACGGGGACGTACCAAGAGACCCAGTACTTC
NA	NA	TRBV6-1	TRBJ2-7	CVSSGSFYEQYF	TGTGTCAGCAGCGGGTCTTTCTACGAGCAGTACTTC
many	TRBD1	TRBV20-1	TRBJ1-2	CSAEPTGNSANYGYTF	TGCAGTGCCGAACCGACAGGGAACTCAGCTAACTATGGCTACACCTTC